The clone carrying this T cell receptor beta chain appeared many times. Unique molecular identifiers were incorporated into the prepared TCRbeta library. In TCRdb, the PCR reads were re-called with MiXCR into one record per CDR3 protein. Among just under 250,000 distinct CDR3 sequences listed, about 26% were seen once. This specimen comes from a study of T-cell reconstitution after alpha-beta-depleted transplantation in children. Germline CDR1 is DFQATT and CDR2 is SNEGSKA (reference sequence). This CDR3 is built from 14 residues. Trimming pared 1 base from V and 3 bases from J, leaving 12 bases between.

This TCR was sampled from a girl aged 2 to 10 with Fanconi anemia, due to receive a stem cell transplant. The chain carries TRBV20-1 and TRBJ1-2, with D possibly being TRBD1 (6 bases). Sequenced material: PBMCs, taken before TCRalphabeta/CD19-depleted stem cell transplant. This CDR3 is CSARADTGYYGYTF. CDR3 DNA: TGCAGTGCTAGAGCCGACACAGGGTACTATGGCTACACCTTC.